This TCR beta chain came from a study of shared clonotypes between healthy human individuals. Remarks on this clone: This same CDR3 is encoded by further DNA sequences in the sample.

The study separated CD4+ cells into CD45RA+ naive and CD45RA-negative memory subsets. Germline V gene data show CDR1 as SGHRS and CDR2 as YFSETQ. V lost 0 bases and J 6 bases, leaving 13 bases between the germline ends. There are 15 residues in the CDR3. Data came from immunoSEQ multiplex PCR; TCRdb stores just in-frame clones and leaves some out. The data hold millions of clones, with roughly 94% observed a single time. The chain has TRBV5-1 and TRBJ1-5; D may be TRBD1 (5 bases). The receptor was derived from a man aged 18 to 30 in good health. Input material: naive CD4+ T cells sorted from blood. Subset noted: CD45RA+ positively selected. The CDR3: CASSLAGGAGQPQHF. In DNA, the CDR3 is TGCGCCAGCAGCTTGGCAGGAGGGGCCGGTCAGCCCCAGCATTTT.